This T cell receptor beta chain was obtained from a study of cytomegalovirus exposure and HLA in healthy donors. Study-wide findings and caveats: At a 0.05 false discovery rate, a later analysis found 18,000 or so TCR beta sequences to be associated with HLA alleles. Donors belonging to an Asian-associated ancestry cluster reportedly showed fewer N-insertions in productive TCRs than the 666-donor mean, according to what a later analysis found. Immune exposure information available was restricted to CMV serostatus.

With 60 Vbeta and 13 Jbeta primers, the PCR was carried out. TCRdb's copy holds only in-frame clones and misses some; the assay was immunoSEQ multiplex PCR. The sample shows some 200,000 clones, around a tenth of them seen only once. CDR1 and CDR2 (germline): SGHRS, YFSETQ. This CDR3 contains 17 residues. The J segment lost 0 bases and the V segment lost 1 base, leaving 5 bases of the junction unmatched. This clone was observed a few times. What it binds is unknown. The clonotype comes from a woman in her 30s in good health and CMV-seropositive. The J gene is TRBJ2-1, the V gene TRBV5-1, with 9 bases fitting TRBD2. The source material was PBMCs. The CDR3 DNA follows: TGCGCCAGCAGCTTGAGAGGTAGCGGGAGCTCCTACAATGAGCAGTTCTTC. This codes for CASSLRGSGSSYNEQFF.